These 32 T cell receptor beta chains came from one sample sequenced in a study of human T cells and chemical hapten exposure. Time point noted: healthy volunteer bleed at 6 weeks. The starting material, unfractionated whole blood, was used for total RNA extraction. TCRdb redid the calling of the RACE reads with MiXCR, one entry per CDR3 protein. In the table there are about 80,000 distinct CDR3 sequences, around 9.3% of which are singletons. Sequencing input: whole blood. These receptors originate from a female donor in good health. Some clones in this sample may be carry-over from other donors' samples.

The chain couples TRBV20-1 to TRBJ1-1; D gene uncertain. Between the trimmed V and J ends, which lost 2 bases and 0 bases, there was a span of 7 bases. The CDR3 totals 13 residues. The germline V gene has CDR1 DFQATT and CDR2 SNEGSKA (reference sequence). The CDR3 nucleotides read TGCAGTGCTAGATATCGGGTGAACACTGAAGCTTTCTTT. Translated, it gives CSARYRVNTEAFF.

This clonotype has only one observation. V usage is TRBV7-9 and J usage is TRBJ2-7; D tentatively fits TRBD1 or TRBD2 (5 bases each). The CDR3 consists of 13 residues. Trimming pared 8 bases from V and 5 bases from J, leaving 16 bases between. Looked up from germline, CDR1 is SEHNR and CDR2 is FQNEAQ (reference sequence). In DNA form, the CDR3 reads TGTGCCAGCCTTTCGGACATCGGGAACGAGCAGTACTTC. It encodes CASLSDIGNEQYF. Full variable domain (remainder filled in from reference TRBV7-9 and TRBJ2-7): DTGVSQNPRHKITKRGQNVTFRCDPISEHNRLYWYRQTLGQGPEFLTYFQNEAQLEKSRLLSDRFSAERPKGSFSTLEIQRTEQGDSAMYLCASLSDIGNEQYFGPGTRLTVT.

Concerning this clonotype itself: A much larger clone lies a single base off, so this may be a read error. This chain links TRBV5-5 with TRBJ2-1, with TRBD1 identical over 7 bases. The length of the CDR3 is 13 residues. Germline V gene lookup returns CDR1 SGHKS and CDR2 YYEKEE (reference sequence). V was clipped by 4 bases and J by 8 bases; unmatched bases: 6. CDR3 nucleotide sequence: TGTGCCAGCAGCAGGGGAACAGGGGATGAGCAGTTCTTC. Amino acids: CASSRGTGDEQFF.

This clonotype was seen more than once but under ten times. The rearrangement links TRBV7-2 to TRBJ1-1; TRBD1 matches at 7 bases. Germline V gene lookup returns CDR1 SGHTA and CDR2 FQGNSA. CDR3 length: 15 residues. Trimming took 5 bases from V and 0 from J; bases not matched to a gene: 6. CDR3 loop: CASSEGQLLNTEAFF. CDR3 in DNA: TGTGCCAGCAGCGAGGGACAGCTGCTGAACACTGAAGCTTTCTTT.

This clonotype has more than one count but fewer than ten. CDR3 amino acids: CASSLMTGMGTGELFF. CDR3 DNA: TGCGCCAGCAGCCTGATGACAGGGATGGGGACCGGGGAGCTGTTTTTT. This chain links TRBV4-3 with TRBJ2-2; TRBD1 agrees at 7 bases. The CDR3 is made up of 16 amino acids. The germline gives CDR1 LGHNA, CDR2 YSLEER. Trimming took 4 bases from V and 5 from J; bases not matched to a gene: 10.

This clonotype was seen many times. This chain uses TRBV5-4 with TRBJ1-2; no firm D call. With 4 bases removed from V and 4 bases from J, the gap between germline ends came to 8 bases. From germline, CDR1 is SGHNT and CDR2 YYREEE (reference sequence). This CDR3 comprises 12 residues. The CDR3 loop reads CASSPDGYGYTF. CDR3 nucleotide sequence: TGTGCCAGCAGCCCAGACGGCTATGGCTACACCTTC.

The gene calls are TRBV7-9 and TRBJ2-3, with 10 bases identical to TRBD1. Losses at the gene ends were 4 bases for V and 5 bases for J; bases not matched to a gene: 9. This CDR3 is 16 amino acids long. CDR1 is SEHNR and CDR2 is FQNEAQ in the germline V gene (reference sequence). The CDR3 reads CASSSGTGEVGDTQYF. CDR3 DNA: TGTGCCAGCAGCTCCGGGACAGGGGAGGTGGGAGATACGCAGTATTTT.

This clonotype was observed at least ten times. This chain connects TRBV5-1 to TRBJ2-3; TRBD2 aligns across 10 bases. Germline V CDR1 and CDR2: SGHRS, YFSETQ. The junction had 6 bases not matched to a gene; V was cut back by 4 bases and J by 4 bases. The CDR3 has 15 amino acids. The CDR3: CASSLMGLASDTQYF. The DNA of the CDR3 is TGCGCCAGCAGCCTAATGGGACTAGCGTCAGATACGCAGTATTTT.

This rearrangement joins TRBV27 to TRBJ1-1, with D perhaps TRBD1 (6 bases). V lost 5 bases and J 2 bases, leaving 12 bases between the germline ends. From germline, CDR1 is MNHEY and CDR2 SMNVEV (reference sequence). This CDR3 region has 14 residues. The CDR3 protein is CASSRRTVNTEAFF. The DNA of the CDR3 is TGTGCCAGCAGTCGAAGGACAGTCAACACTGAAGCTTTCTTT.

This clonotype occurred a few times. The chain carries TRBV6-1 and TRBJ2-7; D assignment may be TRBD1 or TRBD2 (6 bases each). CDR3 length equals 14 residues. From germline, CDR1 is MNHNS and CDR2 SASEGT. The germline V and J ends were trimmed by 8 bases and 5 bases, with 19 bases remaining between them. The DNA of the CDR3 is TGTGCCAGCTCCTTGCGACCGGGGGCCGACGAGCAGTACTTC. Translation: CASSLRPGADEQYF.

This clonotype showed up just a few times. The chain recombines TRBV6-1 with TRBJ2-7; no reliable D call. Germline V gene sequence: CDR1 MNHNS, CDR2 SASEGT. Between the trimmed V and J ends, which lost 3 bases and 3 bases, there was a span of 3 bases. The CDR3 has 11 amino acids. Here the CDR3 reads CASSEIYEQYF. The CDR3 bases are TGTGCCAGCAGTGAGATCTACGAGCAGTACTTC.

Only a few counts were recorded for this clonotype. The chain couples TRBV20-1 to TRBJ1-1; 7 bases match TRBD1. The ends lost 6 bases at V and 2 bases at J; junction bases unmatched: 9. Germline loops: CDR1 DFQATT, CDR2 SNEGSKA (reference sequence). This CDR3 is built from 14 residues. CDR3 amino acids: CSATPTGSNTEAFF. The CDR3 bases are TGCAGTGCCACCCCGACAGGGAGCAACACTGAAGCTTTCTTT.

At least ten counts were recorded for this clonotype. At one end the junction does not follow the germline gene, possibly because of a read error. This CDR3 is CASSVAAGTGSSYEQYF. DNA of the CDR3: TGTGCCAGCAGCGTAGCGGCCGGGACAGGGAGTTCCTACGAGCAGTACTTC. This chain links TRBV7-6 with TRBJ2-7, with 9 bases aligning to TRBD1. CDR1 SGHVS and CDR2 FNYEAQ come from the germline V gene. The CDR3 sequence is 17 residues long.

The table lists this clonotype with a few counts. This chain uses TRBV21-1 with TRBJ1-4. TRBV21-1 counts as a pseudogene. The CDR3 is 10 amino acids. The CDR3 loop is CASRSEKLFF. Here the CDR3 DNA reads TGTGCCAGCAGGTCTGAAAAACTGTTTTTT.

This clonotype was recorded at least ten times. The chain links TRBV20-1 to TRBJ2-3; 7 bases match TRBD1. The CDR3 contains 15 residues. Trimming took 4 bases from V and 0 from J; bases not matched to a gene: 7. From germline, CDR1 is DFQATT and CDR2 SNEGSKA (reference sequence). CDR3 nucleotides: TGCAGTGCTATAATCCTGGGACAGAGCACAGATACGCAGTATTTT. This sequence encodes CSAIILGQSTDTQYF.

This clonotype has just a few counts. The chain employs TRBV12-3 or TRBV12-4 and TRBJ2-7; no clear D gene. V lost 5 bases and J 8 bases, leaving 19 bases between the germline ends. The CDR3 runs to 14 residues. DNA of the CDR3: TGTGCCAGCAGTCAAAACCGAGCACCCGGCCAGCAGTACTTC. Protein sequence: CASSQNRAPGQQYF.

The sample holds a few counts of this clonotype. V gene TRBV20-1 combines with J gene TRBJ2-5, with unresolved D. Germline V gives CDR1 DFQATT, CDR2 SNEGSKA (reference sequence). This CDR3 spans 12 amino acids. Trimming stripped 5 bases from V and 4 bases from J, with 11 bases between. For the CDR3, the DNA is TGCAGTGCTCAAAGGACCGCAGAGACCCAGTACTTC. Amino acid sequence: CSAQRTAETQYF.

This clonotype was detected many times. V usage is TRBV7-6 and J usage is TRBJ2-7; 9 bases match TRBD2. Germline CDR1 reads SGHVS; CDR2 reads FNYEAQ. The CDR3 consists of 15 residues. V dropped 2 bases and J dropped 2; count of bases not matched to a gene: 4. CDR3: CASSLTRGGAYEQYF. CDR3 nucleotides: TGTGCCAGCAGCTTAACTCGCGGGGGGGCCTACGAGCAGTACTTC.

This chain connects TRBV5-1 to TRBJ2-4; TRBD2 aligns across 13 bases. This CDR3 is 15 amino acids long. Trimming cost V 2 bases and J 10 bases; bases outside gene matches: 6. CDR1 is SGHRS and CDR2 is YFSETQ in the germline V gene. The CDR3 region is CASSLEGLAGIIQYF. CDR3 nucleotide sequence: TGCGCCAGCAGCTTAGAGGGACTAGCGGGGATTATTCAGTACTTC. Supplemented by reference TRBV5-1 and TRBJ2-4, the full variable domain reads KAGVTQTPRYLIKTRGQQVTLSCSPISGHRSVSWYQQTPGQGLQFLFEYFSETQRNKGNFPGRFSGRQFSNSRSEMNVSTLELGDSALYLCASSLEGLAGIIQYFGAGTRLSVL.

This clonotype was seen ten or more times. The chain employs TRBV4-3 and TRBJ1-3; the D is unclear. Trimming stripped 0 bases from V and 13 bases from J, with 10 bases between. The germline CDR1 and CDR2 sequences are LGHNA and YSLEER. This CDR3 spans 12 amino acids. CDR3 DNA sequence: TGCGCCAGCAGCCAAGAACGGGATCGAATATATTTT. The encoded protein is CASSQERDRIYF.

At least ten counts were recorded for this clonotype. V usage is TRBV7-9 and J usage is TRBJ1-5; D is unclear. V was clipped by 1 base and J by 6 bases, with 4 bases between them. Per the germline V gene, CDR1 is SEHNR and CDR2 is FQNEAQ (reference sequence). The CDR3 spans 12 residues. The CDR3 DNA reads TGTGCCAGCAGCTTAGGGTCTCAGCCCCAGCATTTT. This sequence encodes CASSLGSQPQHF.

This clonotype came up many times. This chain uses TRBV27 with TRBJ1-6; weak D call: TRBD1 (6 bases). Germline CDR1 is MNHEY and CDR2 is SMNVEV (reference sequence). Trimming took off 2 bases at V and 9 bases at J, with 14 bases between the two ends. CDR3 length: 15 residues. CDR3 residues: CASSLTGLGLSPLHF. The CDR3 region has the DNA TGTGCCAGCAGTTTAACAGGGTTGGGACTTTCACCCCTCCACTTT.

The chain couples TRBV27 to TRBJ2-3; D might be TRBD2 (5 bases). CDR3 length: 20 amino acids. V was cut by 5 bases and J by 0 bases, with 27 bases left in between. The germline gives CDR1 MNHEY, CDR2 SMNVEV (reference sequence). Here the CDR3 reads CASSPYYSVIEPTSTDTQYF. In DNA form, the CDR3 reads TGTGCCAGCAGTCCCTACTATAGCGTGATAGAACCCACTAGCACAGATACGCAGTATTTT.

The V and J genes are TRBV4-1 and TRBJ2-3, with TRBD2 matching 8 bases. The germline V gene encodes CDR1 MGHRA and CDR2 YSYEKL. The CDR3 covers 17 residues. V shed 0 bases and J 0 bases; nucleotides not matched to a gene: 5. The CDR3 protein is CASSQEAAGGSTDTQYF. The CDR3 bases are TGCGCCAGCAGCCAAGAAGCGGCGGGGGGTAGCACAGATACGCAGTATTTT.

The chain carries TRBV12-3 or TRBV12-4 and TRBJ1-1; D is unclear. Trimming shortened V by 4 bases and J by 3 bases, and 12 bases separated the two germline ends. This CDR3 has 14 residues. The CDR3 DNA reads TGTGCCAGCAGTTCTCAGAAATTGGACACTGAAGCTTTCTTT. It yields the protein CASSSQKLDTEAFF.

This clonotype was picked up many times. The rearrangement uses TRBV5-1 and TRBJ2-2, with D tentatively TRBD1 or TRBD2 (5 bases each). Germline V CDR1 and CDR2: SGHRS, YFSETQ. This CDR3 contains 14 residues. The V gene lost 10 bases and the J gene lost 1 base, with 14 bases spanning the gap. The CDR3: CASRGQGNTGELFF. The CDR3 region has the DNA TGCGCCTCCCGCGGGCAGGGGAACACCGGGGAGCTGTTTTTT.

This clonotype was counted a few times. The chain joins TRBV7-8 to TRBJ2-5, with no clear D. CDR3 length equals 14 residues. V was clipped by 5 bases and J by 5 bases, with 15 bases between them. CDR1 and CDR2 (germline): SGHVS, FQNEAQ. In nucleotides, the CDR3 is TGTGCCAGCAGCCCGCGGACGGTCCGGGAGACCCAGTACTTC. Translating gives CASSPRTVRETQYF. Full variable domain (outside the CDR3, taken from reference TRBV7-8 and TRBJ2-5): GAGVSQSPRYKVAKRGQDVALRCDPISGHVSLFWYQQALGQGPEFLTYFQNEAQLDKSGLPSDRFFAERPEGSVSTLKIQRTQQEDSAVYLCASSPRTVRETQYFGPGTRLLVL.

This clonotype was seen at least ten times. An end of the junction does not agree with germline; a read error may underlie this. The J gene is TRBJ2-1, the V gene TRBV15; D remains unclear. The germline V gene encodes CDR1 LNHNV and CDR2 YYDKDF (reference sequence). This CDR3 has 15 residues. CDR3 nucleotide sequence: TGTGCCACCAGCCGAGAGACCCGGGCTCTCGATGAGCAGTTCTTC. Amino acids: CATSRETRALDEQFF.

This clonotype was seen many times. CDR3 residues: CASSFRWAEAFF. CDR3 sequence (DNA): TGTGCCAGCAGCTTCAGGTGGGCTGAAGCTTTCTTT. The chain has TRBV7-9 and TRBJ1-1; D is uncertain. CDR3 length equals 12 residues. V was shortened by 3 bases and J by 6 bases, with 8 bases between the two germline ends. Germline lookup yields CDR1 SEHNR and CDR2 FQNEAQ (reference sequence).

This clonotype has a handful of counts. The chain uses TRBV3-1 and TRBJ2-1; 7 positions match TRBD2. This CDR3 is built from 14 residues. Germline V gene sequence: CDR1 LGHDT, CDR2 YNNKEL (reference sequence). The J segment lost 9 bases and the V segment lost 1 base, leaving 6 bases of the junction unmatched. The CDR3 loop is CASSQAPGEGEQFF. CDR3 bases: TGTGCCAGCAGCCAAGCTCCGGGGGAGGGTGAGCAGTTCTTC.

A few counts support this clonotype. This sequence joins TRBV6-1 and TRBJ1-1; maybe TRBD1 (6 bases). The CDR3 is 15 amino acids. Trimming took 6 bases from V and 1 from J, leaving 15 bases between them. Germline CDR1 reads MNHNS; CDR2 reads SASEGT. The CDR3 DNA follows: TGTGCCAGCAGCGCCCGGACAGCGCCGAACACTGAAGCTTTCTTT. This codes for CASSARTAPNTEAFF.

This clonotype has more than one count but fewer than ten. In nucleotides, the CDR3 is TGTGCCAGCAGTACCCCCCCATCTAGCACAGATACGCAGTATTTT. Its translation: CASSTPPSSTDTQYF. The chain carries TRBV5-6 and TRBJ2-3; D is unresolved. The V gene's germline CDR1 is SGHDT and CDR2 YYEEEE. CDR3 length: 15 residues. The ends were cut back, 5 bases at V and 0 bases at J, with 13 bases in the middle.